This TCR beta chain was identified during a study of blood T cell repertoires in COVID-19. CDR1 and CDR2 (germline): SGHRS, YFSETQ. V was pared by 0 bases and J by 0 bases, with 11 bases between. CDR3 length: 16 amino acids. This table comes from immunoSEQ multiplex PCR, and its TCRdb copy is limited to in-frame clones, with some not included. The table shows 300,000 to 400,000 clones, with about nine tenths occurring only once. J is TRBJ2-3 and V is TRBV5-1; a weak D match, TRBD1 (7 bases). This clonotype was sampled from a woman in her sixties or seventies with COVID-19, enrolled during active disease. The specimen was peripheral blood. The CDR3: CASSLGPGGSTDTQYF. The CDR3, as DNA: TGCGCCAGCAGCTTGGGTCCAGGGGGGAGCACAGATACGCAGTATTTT.